This T cell receptor beta chain was recovered during a study of blood T cell repertoires in COVID-19. The protocol was immunoSEQ multiplex PCR, while the TCRdb copy is restricted to in-frame clones and leaves out a portion. The sample records roughly 200,000 clones, 70% to 80% being singletons. Trimming removed 2 bases from V and 3 bases from J, with 8 bases in between. This CDR3 spans 13 amino acids. Germline V gives CDR1 KGHSH, CDR2 LQKENI. The clonotype comes from a woman between 40 and 55 years old with COVID-19, enrolled during active disease. The specimen sequenced was peripheral blood. The rearrangement uses TRBV18 and TRBJ2-7; D ambiguous. CDR3 nucleotides: TGTGCCAGCTCACCAGGCCCCTTCTACGAGCAGTACTTC. It specifies CASSPGPFYEQYF.